This TCR beta chain originates from a study of T cells in Graves' hyperthyroidism and ophthalmopathy. Study-wide results and caveats: Through a model of 13 V-J features, ophthalmopathy was separated from stable hyperthyroidism. Blood held most thyroid clonotypes expanded above 0.001 frequency.

Uncontrolled infections, other autoimmune diseases, pregnancy or lactation led to exclusion of patients. Used for diagnoses were clinical symptoms, serum thyroxine and TRAb, thyroid ultrasound and orbital computed tomography. CDR1 and CDR2 from the germline V gene are WSHSY and SAAADI. The V gene end was trimmed by 7 bases and the J gene end by 3 bases; junction bases not matched to a gene: 13. The CDR3 spans 16 residues. RNA transcripts gave rise to amplified TCR beta CDR3 regions. Initially, a first-round RT-PCR of the TCR CDR3 employed the HTBI primer set. TCRdb reprocessed the multiplex PCR reads with MiXCR, giving one entry per CDR3 protein. The data show roughly 500,000 distinct CDR3 sequences, with 46% seen just once and about 40% held by the top ten. There are many counts of this clonotype. Its specificity is unknown.

Source material: peripheral blood or thyroid tissue (not recorded which). The TCR was taken from an adult woman with Graves' disease, either hyperthyroidism or ophthalmopathy (not recorded which). The chain couples TRBV10-2 to TRBJ2-7, with 9 bases fitting TRBD1. CDR3: CASNLHRQGVLYEQYF. As DNA, the CDR3 is TGCGCCAGCAACCTACACCGACAGGGGGTTCTCTACGAGCAGTACTTC.